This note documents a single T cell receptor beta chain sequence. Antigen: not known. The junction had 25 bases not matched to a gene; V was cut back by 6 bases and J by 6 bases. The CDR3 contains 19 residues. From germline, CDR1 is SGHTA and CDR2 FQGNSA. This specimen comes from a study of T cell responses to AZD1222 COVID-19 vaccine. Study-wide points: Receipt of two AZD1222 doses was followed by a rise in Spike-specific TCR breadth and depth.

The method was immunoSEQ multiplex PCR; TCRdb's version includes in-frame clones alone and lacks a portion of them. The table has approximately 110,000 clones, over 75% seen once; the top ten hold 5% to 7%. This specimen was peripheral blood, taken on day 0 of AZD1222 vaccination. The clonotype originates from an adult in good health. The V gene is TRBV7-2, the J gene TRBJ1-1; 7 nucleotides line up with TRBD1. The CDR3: CASSLRPGGETSRVAEAFF. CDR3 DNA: TGTGCCAGCAGTTTAAGGCCAGGGGGGGAAACCAGCCGGGTGGCTGAAGCTTTCTTT.